The clone carrying this T cell receptor (beta chain) was seen once. Antigen unknown. The data belong to a study of shared clonotypes between healthy human individuals. Study context: Researchers assigned three CD4 naive, three CD4 memory, two CD8 naive and one CD8 memory plate to each donor.

Germline CDR1 and CDR2: MNHNS and SASEGT. The CDR3 sequence is 15 residues long. V was trimmed by 3 bases and J by 3 bases, leaving 15 bases between them. Clones were read by immunoSEQ multiplex PCR, and TCRdb kept only the in-frame ones, dropping some. This sample has around 2.5 million clones; roughly 93% occur once, and the top ten carry more than 0.35%. The study drew all its donors from Caucasian adults living in Nashville, Tennessee. Overall study results and limits: Generally, naive subsets (rather than memory subsets) showed larger estimated richness.

Sequencing was performed on naive CD4+ T cells from PBMCs. Subset here: CD45RA+ positively selected. The sequence derives from a man between 18 and 29 years old in good health. Some clones in this sample may be carry-over from other donors' samples. The J gene is TRBJ2-7, the V gene TRBV6-1, with a weak D call TRBD2 (5 bases). This CDR3 is CASSEVSETNYEQYF. DNA of the CDR3: TGTGCCAGCAGTGAGGTATCGGAGACTAACTACGAGCAGTACTTC.